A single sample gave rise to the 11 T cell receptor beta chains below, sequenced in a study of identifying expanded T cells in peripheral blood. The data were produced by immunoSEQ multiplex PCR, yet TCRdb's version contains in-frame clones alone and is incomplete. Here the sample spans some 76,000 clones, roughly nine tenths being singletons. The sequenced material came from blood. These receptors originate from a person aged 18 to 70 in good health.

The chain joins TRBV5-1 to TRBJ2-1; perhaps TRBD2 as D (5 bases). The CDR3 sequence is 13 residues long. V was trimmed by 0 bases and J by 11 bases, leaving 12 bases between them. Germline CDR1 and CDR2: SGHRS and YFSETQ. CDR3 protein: CASSLGPEEKQFF. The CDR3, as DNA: TGCGCCAGCAGCTTGGGGCCGGAGGAAAAGCAGTTCTTC.

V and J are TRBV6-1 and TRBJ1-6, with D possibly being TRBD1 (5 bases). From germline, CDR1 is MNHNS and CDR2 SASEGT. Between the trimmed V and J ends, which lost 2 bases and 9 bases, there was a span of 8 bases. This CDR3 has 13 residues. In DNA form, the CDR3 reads TGTGCCAGCAGTGAACAGGGAGCTTCACCCCTCCACTTT. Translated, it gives CASSEQGASPLHF.

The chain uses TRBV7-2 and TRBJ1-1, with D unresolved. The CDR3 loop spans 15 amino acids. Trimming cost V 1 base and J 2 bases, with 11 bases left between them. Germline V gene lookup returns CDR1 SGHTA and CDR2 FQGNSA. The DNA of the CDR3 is TGTGCCAGCAGCTTAGAGGGAATGGGAAACACTGAAGCTTTCTTT. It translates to CASSLEGMGNTEAFF.

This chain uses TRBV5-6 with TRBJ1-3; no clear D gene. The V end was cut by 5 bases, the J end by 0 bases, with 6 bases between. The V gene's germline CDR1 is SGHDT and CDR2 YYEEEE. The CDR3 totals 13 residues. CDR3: CASSTASGNTIYF. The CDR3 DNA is TGTGCCAGCAGTACAGCCTCTGGAAACACCATATATTTT.

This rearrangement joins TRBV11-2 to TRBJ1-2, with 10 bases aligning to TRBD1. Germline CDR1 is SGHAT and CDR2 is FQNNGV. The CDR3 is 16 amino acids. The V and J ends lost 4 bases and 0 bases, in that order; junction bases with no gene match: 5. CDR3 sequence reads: CASSSGQGNSNYGYTF. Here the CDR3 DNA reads TGTGCCAGCAGCTCGGGACAGGGGAATTCTAACTATGGCTACACCTTC.

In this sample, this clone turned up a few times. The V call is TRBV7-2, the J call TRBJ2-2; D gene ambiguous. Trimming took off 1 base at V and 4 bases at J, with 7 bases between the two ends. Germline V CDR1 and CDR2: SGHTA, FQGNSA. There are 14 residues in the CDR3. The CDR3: CASSLVVGTGELFF. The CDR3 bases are TGTGCCAGCAGCTTAGTAGTTGGCACCGGGGAGCTGTTTTTT.

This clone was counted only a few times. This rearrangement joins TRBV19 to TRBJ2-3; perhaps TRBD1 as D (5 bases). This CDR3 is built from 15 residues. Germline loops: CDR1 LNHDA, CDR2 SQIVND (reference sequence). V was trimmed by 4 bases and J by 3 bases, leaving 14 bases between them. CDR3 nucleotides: TGTGCCAGTAGTAGGACAAAAGGTGGGACAGATACGCAGTATTTT. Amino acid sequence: CASSRTKGGTDTQYF.

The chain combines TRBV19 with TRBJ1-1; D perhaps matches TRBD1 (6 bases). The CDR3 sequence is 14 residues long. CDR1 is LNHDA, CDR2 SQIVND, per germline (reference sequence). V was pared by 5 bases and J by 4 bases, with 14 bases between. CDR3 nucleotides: TGTGCCAGTAGTCCTACAGGGTGGGGCACTGAAGCTTTCTTT. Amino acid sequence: CASSPTGWGTEAFF.

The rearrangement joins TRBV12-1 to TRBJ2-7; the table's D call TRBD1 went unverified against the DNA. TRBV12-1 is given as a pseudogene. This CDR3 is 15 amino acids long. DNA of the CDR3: TGTGCCAGCAGCCAAAGAGACAGGGGCTCCTACGAGCAGTACTTC. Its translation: CASSQRDRGSYEQYF.

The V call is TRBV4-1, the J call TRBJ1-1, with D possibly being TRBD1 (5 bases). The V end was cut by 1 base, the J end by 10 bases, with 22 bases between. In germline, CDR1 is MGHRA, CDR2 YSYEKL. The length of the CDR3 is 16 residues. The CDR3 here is CASSQVDMGMFRLAFF. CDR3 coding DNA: TGCGCCAGCAGCCAAGTGGACATGGGAATGTTTAGATTAGCTTTCTTT.

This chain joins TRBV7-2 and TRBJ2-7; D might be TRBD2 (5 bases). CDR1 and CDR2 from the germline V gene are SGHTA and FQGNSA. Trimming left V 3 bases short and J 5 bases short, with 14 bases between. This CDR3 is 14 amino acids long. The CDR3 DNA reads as TGTGCCAGCAGCTTGACACCGGAGGCCCACGAGCAGTACTTC. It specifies CASSLTPEAHEQYF.